One and the same sample provided the 14 T cell receptor beta chains below, sequenced in a study of cytomegalovirus exposure and HLA in healthy donors (dated by TCRdb to about 2017). Libraries were constructed by the immunoSEQ multiplex PCR assay. A mixture of 60 forward primers for TCR Vbeta segments and 13 reverse primers for TCR Jbeta segments was used in the multiplex PCR. As stored in TCRdb, this immuneACCESS dataset retains in-frame rearrangements with V and J assigned. A fraction of the clones does not appear; measured against another copy, unresolved V genes explain less than half of the discrepancy, and the remainder lacks a known reason. The sample contains approximately 190,000 clones, roughly 74% of them found a single time. About 5.6% of the sample goes to the ten largest clones. The sequencing input was PBMCs. The source of these receptors is a woman aged 30 to 39 in good health and CMV-seropositive.

This rearrangement joins TRBV7-9 to TRBJ2-1; 14 positions agree with TRBD2. The CDR3 sequence is 17 residues long. The germline gives CDR1 SEHNR, CDR2 FQNEAQ (reference sequence). V dropped 5 bases and J dropped 9; count of bases not matched to a gene: 12. CDR3 loop: CASSVGTSGRVSGEQFF. As DNA, the CDR3 is TGTGCCAGCAGCGTAGGGACTAGCGGGAGAGTCTCCGGTGAGCAGTTCTTC.

This chain uses TRBV19 with TRBJ2-1, with 10 bases matching TRBD2. The J segment lost 4 bases and the V segment lost 0 bases, leaving 15 bases of the junction unmatched. The length of the CDR3 is 20 residues. Germline CDR1 and CDR2: LNHDA and SQIVND (reference sequence). The CDR3 DNA follows: TGTGCCAGTAGTATAGATCTAGAGACACTTAGACTAGCGGGTTACAATGAGCAGTTCTTC. Translation: CASSIDLETLRLAGYNEQFF.

J is TRBJ2-2 and V is TRBV11-3; D is perhaps TRBD2 (6 bases). The CDR3 totals 15 residues. In germline, CDR1 is SGHNT, CDR2 YENEEA. V lost 3 bases, J lost 1 base, and 9 bases lay in between. CDR3 in amino acids: CASSLSGLNTGELFF. CDR3 coding DNA: TGTGCCAGCAGCTTGAGCGGGCTGAACACCGGGGAGCTGTTTTTT.

CDR3 coding DNA: TGTGCCAGCGATCCAGGGGTGTACTATGGCTACACCTTC. This codes for CASDPGVYYGYTF. The V call is TRBV6-6, the J call TRBJ1-2, with D perhaps matching TRBD1 (6 bases). Germline CDR1 MNHNY, CDR2 SVGAGI (reference sequence). Trimming took off 8 bases at V and 3 bases at J, with 13 bases between the two ends. The CDR3 is made up of 13 amino acids.

The rearrangement uses TRBV7-9 and TRBJ2-5; the match to TRBD2 covers 10 bases. The CDR3 runs 15 residues. Per germline, CDR1 SEHNR and CDR2 FQNEAQ (reference sequence). Trimming at V came to 5 bases and at J to 5 bases, leaving 8 bases not matched to a gene. In nucleotides, the CDR3 is TGTGCCAGCAGCATATTAGCGGGGGGCCGTGAGACCCAGTACTTC. Translated, it gives CASSILAGGRETQYF.

The chain couples TRBV7-2 to TRBJ1-1; a possible D gene is TRBD1 (5 bases). The CDR3 consists of 13 residues. Per the germline V gene, CDR1 is SGHTA and CDR2 is FQGNSA. V was clipped by 5 bases and J by 5 bases, with 12 bases between them. CDR3 sequence reads: CASSTSGRTEAFF. The CDR3 DNA reads TGTGCCAGCAGCACTTCAGGGAGGACTGAAGCTTTCTTT.

The chain joins TRBV11-2 to TRBJ2-5; 7 nucleotides agree with TRBD1. From germline, CDR1 is SGHAT and CDR2 FQNNGV. This CDR3 has 15 residues. The V gene end was trimmed by 0 bases and the J gene end by 3 bases; junction bases not matched to a gene: 4. CDR3 DNA: TGTGCCAGCAGCTTAGACAGGGGGAAAAAAGAGACCCAGTACTTC. It yields the protein CASSLDRGKKETQYF.

This chain uses TRBV6-6 with TRBJ1-2; perhaps TRBD1 as D (6 bases). Trimming stripped 5 bases from V and 8 bases from J, with 18 bases between. The germline V gene has CDR1 MNHNY and CDR2 SVGAGI (reference sequence). This CDR3 is built from 14 residues. The CDR3 here is CASSHPPGAQGYTF. DNA for the CDR3: TGTGCCAGCAGTCATCCCCCAGGGGCTCAGGGCTACACCTTC.

The V call is TRBV6-5, the J call TRBJ2-7, with D possibly being TRBD1 (6 bases). The CDR3 sequence is 15 residues long. Deletions cut 0 bases from V and 2 bases from J, with 11 bases between. Germline loops: CDR1 MNHEY, CDR2 SVGAGI. DNA for the CDR3: TGTGCCAGCAGTTACTCTCCGGGGACAACCTACGAGCAGTACTTC. Encoded protein: CASSYSPGTTYEQYF.

The rearrangement links TRBV27 to TRBJ1-6; D might be TRBD1 (6 bases). This CDR3 is 16 amino acids long. Trimming removed 6 bases at V and 7 bases at J, with 19 bases between. CDR1 MNHEY and CDR2 SMNVEV come from the germline V gene (reference sequence). CDR3 DNA sequence: TGTGCCAGCAGCCGATCCAGACAGGTGGGGAATTCACCCCTCCACTTT. Amino acid sequence: CASSRSRQVGNSPLHF.

This chain uses TRBV5-4 with TRBJ1-2; D gene unclear. V lost 5 bases, J lost 1 base, and 24 bases lay in between. This CDR3 spans 18 amino acids. Germline loops: CDR1 SGHNT, CDR2 YYREEE (reference sequence). The CDR3 DNA follows: TGTGCCAGCAGGGCCGGGAGGACCAGTCCCCCGATTAACTATGGCTACACCTTC. It is translated as CASRAGRTSPPINYGYTF.

The count of this clone is one. This rearrangement joins TRBV28 to TRBJ2-1; D is possibly TRBD2 (5 bases). CDR1 is MDHEN, CDR2 SYDVKM, per germline. V lost 3 bases to trimming and J lost 3 bases, with 21 bases between them. The CDR3 runs 18 residues. The DNA for the CDR3 is TGTGCCAGCAGTTTTATGGACTCTAGAAAACGGTACTACAATGAGCAGTTCTTC. Translating gives CASSFMDSRKRYYNEQFF.

The rearrangement joins TRBV9 to TRBJ2-5, with 8 nucleotides matching TRBD2. The CDR3 is 16 residues long. Germline lookup yields CDR1 SGDLS and CDR2 YYNGEE. Unmatched junction bases numbered 9, after V lost 0 bases and J lost 5 bases. CDR3 DNA: TGTGCCAGCAGCGTAGACCGGGGGGGCCACGGGGAGACCCAGTACTTC. Its translation: CASSVDRGGHGETQYF. The whole variable domain, filled in from reference TRBV9 and TRBJ2-5, reads DSGVTQTPKHLITATGQRVTLRCSPRSGDLSVYWYQQSLDQGLQFLIQYYNGEERAKGNILERFSAQQFPDLHSELNLSSLELGDSALYFCASSVDRGGHGETQYFGPGTRLLVL.

This clone occurred a few times. Additional DNA sequences in this sample encode the identical CDR3. This chain links TRBV7-9 with TRBJ2-3; the D gene is possibly TRBD2 (6 bases). The germline V gene encodes CDR1 SEHNR and CDR2 FQNEAQ (reference sequence). CDR3 length equals 15 residues. Trimming removed 5 bases at V and 3 bases at J, with 15 bases between. CDR3 DNA sequence: TGTGCCAGCAGCGCCGGGAGCACCAGTACAGATACGCAGTATTTT. Protein product: CASSAGSTSTDTQYF.